These T cell receptor beta chains were read from a single sample in a study of cytomegalovirus exposure and HLA in healthy donors. TCRdb's copy holds only in-frame clones and misses some; the assay was immunoSEQ multiplex PCR. Among about 83,000 clones listed, about 96% were seen once. The source material was PBMCs. The receptors were sampled from a woman younger than 30 in good health and CMV-seronegative. Each CDR3 is given with its conserved first and last residue. D genes are given only for firm matches. Some rows mark clone size as missing; the rest say once, few, many or name a class of expanded clone.

16	-	TRBV5-1	TRBJ2-1	TRBD2	CASSPGGTSGSHEQFF	TGCGCCAGCAGCCCAGGAGGGACTAGCGGGAGTCATGAGCAGTTCTTC
14	-	TRBV5-1	TRBJ2-2	-	CASSLTGWTGELFF	TGCGCCAGCAGCTTGACAGGGTGGACCGGGGAGCTGTTTTTT
15	-	TRBV4-1	TRBJ1-1	TRBD1	CASSAGDRGYTEAFF	TGCGCCAGCAGCGCTGGGGACAGGGGGTACACTGAAGCTTTCTTT
15	-	TRBV10-1	TRBJ2-7	TRBD1	CASSESGTASYEQYF	TGCGCCAGCAGTGAGTCGGGGACAGCCAGCTACGAGCAATACTTC
15	-	TRBV19	TRBJ1-4	-	CASSSQGIANEKLFF	TGTGCCAGTAGTAGTCAGGGCATCGCTAATGAAAAACTGTTTTTT
14	-	TRBV6-5	TRBJ2-3	-	CATSPLGGTDTQYF	TGTGCCACATCCCCGTTGGGAGGCACAGATACGCAGTATTTT
14	-	TRBV13	TRBJ2-7	-	CASSLRPQGYEQYF	TGTGCCAGCAGCTTACGTCCGCAGGGCTACGAGCAGTACTTC
15	-	TRBV7-6	TRBJ1-4	-	CASSFGGGSNEKLFF	TGTGCCAGCAGCTTCGGAGGAGGGTCTAATGAAAAACTGTTTTTT
17	-	TRBV25-1	TRBJ1-1	TRBD1	CASSDYRITRGITEAFF	TGTGCCAGCAGTGACTACCGGATTACCAGGGGGATCACTGAAGCTTTCTTT
16	-	TRBV28	TRBJ2-7	-	CASSYGTGQFSYEQYF	TGTGCCAGCAGCTACGGAACTGGACAATTTTCCTACGAGCAGTACTTC
13	once	TRBV11-2	TRBJ2-4	-	CASSLDVEASQYF	TGTGCCAGCAGCTTAGATGTGGAGGCCAGTCAGTACTTC
13	once	TRBV14	TRBJ1-2	-	CASSQGQAYGYTF	TGTGCCAGCAGCCAAGGACAGGCTTATGGCTACACCTTC
12	-	TRBV2	TRBJ1-1	-	CASSYWNTEAFF	TGTGCCAGCAGTTACTGGAACACTGAAGCTTTCTTT
14	-	TRBV6-5	TRBJ2-3	TRBD2	CASRSGGETDTQYF	TGTGCCAGCCGTTCTGGGGGGGAGACAGATACGCAGTATTTT
13	-	TRBV10-3	TRBJ2-7	TRBD2	CAISGREENEQYF	TGTGCCATCAGTGGGCGGGAGGAAAACGAGCAGTACTTC
17	-	TRBV7-6	TRBJ2-2	-	CASSLAYRTASSGELFF	TGTGCCAGCAGCTTAGCGTATAGGACAGCCTCCAGCGGGGAGCTGTTTTTT
13	-	TRBV29-1	TRBJ2-7	TRBD1	CSVDGDRYNEQYF	TGCAGCGTTGATGGGGACAGGTACAACGAGCAGTACTTC
13	-	TRBV29-1	TRBJ1-1	TRBD1	CSVGQLIRAEAFF	TGCAGCGTGGGACAGTTGATTAGGGCTGAAGCTTTCTTT
13	-	TRBV11-3	TRBJ1-1	TRBD1	CASSSTGATEAFF	TGTGCCAGCAGCTCAACAGGGGCCACTGAAGCTTTCTTT
16	-	TRBV7-8	TRBJ2-7	TRBD2	CASRRELADLSYEQYF	TGTGCCAGCAGGAGGGAACTAGCGGACCTCTCCTACGAGCAGTACTTC
13	-	TRBV10-2	TRBJ2-7	-	CASSEGGAYEQYF	TGCGCCAGCAGTGAGGGGGGGGCTTACGAGCAGTACTTC
15	once	TRBV28	TRBJ2-7	TRBD2	CASSPEVAGSYEQYF	TGTGCCAGCAGCCCCGAGGTAGCGGGAAGCTACGAGCAGTACTTC
14	-	TRBV27	TRBJ1-2	TRBD1	CASRPTGGGYGYTF	TGTGCCAGCAGGCCTACAGGGGGCGGTTATGGCTACACCTTC
14	-	TRBV6-5	TRBJ2-5	-	CASSYWGSQETQYF	TGTGCCAGCAGTTACTGGGGCAGTCAAGAGACCCAGTACTTC
14	-	TRBV7-9	TRBJ1-1	TRBD1	CASSVQGRVTEAFF	TGTGCCAGCAGCGTACAGGGGCGAGTGACTGAAGCTTTCTTT
15	-	TRBV19	TRBJ2-7	-	CASSSRAGESYEQYF	TGTGCCAGTAGTAGTCGGGCAGGGGAATCCTACGAGCAGTACTTC
15	-	TRBV30	TRBJ2-1	TRBD2	CAWSSSTLAYNEQFF	TGTGCCTGGAGTTCATCAACACTAGCGTACAATGAGCAGTTCTTC
13	once	TRBV7-9	TRBJ2-7	-	CASSPDNSYEQYF	TGTGCCAGCAGCCCGGACAACAGCTACGAGCAGTACTTC
11	-	TRBV4-1	TRBJ2-7	-	CASSPGGEQYF	TGCGCCAGCAGCCCTGGGGGGGAGCAGTACTTC
14	few	TRBV5-1	TRBJ1-2	-	CASALGGEDYGYTF	TGCGCCAGCGCACTAGGAGGCGAGGACTATGGCTACACCTTC
17	-	TRBV7-9	TRBJ2-1	TRBD2	CASRFRGTSGEGNEQFF	TGTGCCAGCAGATTTAGGGGGACTAGCGGTGAGGGCAATGAGCAGTTCTTC
14	-	TRBV30	TRBJ2-1	TRBD2	CAWSPAGGHNEQFF	TGTGCCTGGAGTCCAGCGGGAGGCCACAATGAGCAGTTCTTC
14	-	TRBV5-6	TRBJ1-2	TRBD1	CASSSEGQPIGYTF	TGTGCCAGCAGTTCGGAGGGACAGCCCATTGGCTACACCTTC
16	-	TRBV15	TRBJ2-1	-	CATSEDGNPPYNEQFF	TGTGCCACCAGCGAGGACGGGAATCCCCCCTACAATGAGCAGTTCTTC
14	-	TRBV29-1	TRBJ2-1	TRBD2	CSVLKGRGGNEQFF	TGCAGCGTTTTAAAAGGACGGGGGGGTAATGAGCAGTTCTTC
14	-	TRBV19	TRBJ2-2	TRBD2	CASSTKGLAGELFF	TGTGCCAGTAGTACGAAGGGACTAGCCGGGGAGCTGTTTTTT
15	-	TRBV6-5	TRBJ1-3	TRBD1	CASSDRVLSGNTIYF	TGTGCCAGCAGCGACAGGGTTCTCTCTGGAAACACCATATATTTT
19	once	TRBV28	TRBJ2-7	TRBD2	CASRGGTSGRKSDYYEQYF	TGTGCCAGCAGGGGCGGGACTAGCGGGAGAAAGTCTGACTACTACGAGCAGTACTTC
12	once	TRBV4-1	TRBJ2-7	-	CASSHRTYEQYF	TGCGCCAGCAGCCACCGAACCTACGAGCAGTACTTC
18	-	TRBV10-3	TRBJ2-6	TRBD1	CAISGVRLTGSGANVLTF	TGTGCCATCAGTGGGGTCCGGTTGACAGGGTCTGGGGCCAACGTCCTGACTTTC
13	-	TRBV10-2	TRBJ2-3	TRBD2	CASTAGGPDTQYF	TGCGCCAGCACCGCGGGAGGGCCAGATACGCAGTATTTT
15	-	TRBV11-2	TRBJ2-1	TRBD2	CASSLGTSVYNEQFF	TGTGCCAGCAGCTTAGGGACTAGCGTATACAATGAGCAGTTCTTC
15	-	TRBV9	TRBJ1-2	-	CASSLRTVSTMGYTF	TGTGCCAGCAGCCTCCGGACAGTCTCGACTATGGGCTACACCTTC
16	-	TRBV25-1	TRBJ2-3	TRBD2	CASSPRVSGTADTQYF	TGTGCCAGCAGTCCGAGGGTAAGCGGGACGGCAGATACGCAGTATTTT
14	once	TRBV5-1	TRBJ1-3	-	CASSSHIEGNTIYF	TGCGCCAGCAGCTCCCACATTGAAGGAAACACCATATATTTT
11	once	TRBV19	TRBJ1-2	-	CASGNTGGYTF	TGTGCCAGTGGAAACACGGGTGGCTACACCTTC